This TCR beta chain was sequenced during a study of blood T cell repertoires in COVID-19. Study information: Acute and convalescent COVID-19 samples came from the United States, Italy and Spain. In each case, the material was cDNA or gDNA derived from T cells, B-cell-depleted T cells, or PBMCs.

As processed by the authors: Amplification of reference gene primers provided the estimated nucleated cell counts. Data came from immunoSEQ multiplex PCR; TCRdb stores just in-frame clones and leaves some out. Clonal size and the V and J genes are those of that table, whereas D and trimming came from the DNA. The sample has under 150,000 clones; 79% are singletons. The germline V gene has CDR1 LNHDA and CDR2 SQIVND (reference sequence). V lost 4 bases and J 7 bases, leaving 11 bases between the germline ends. This CDR3 contains 13 residues. V gene TRBV19 combines with J gene TRBJ2-1, with D maybe TRBD2 (6 bases). The sequencing input was peripheral blood. The sequence derives from a man in his 60s with acute or convalescent COVID-19. CDR3 in amino acids: CASSRRDRNEQFF. The CDR3 DNA follows: TGTGCCAGTAGTAGGCGGGATCGTAATGAGCAGTTCTTC.